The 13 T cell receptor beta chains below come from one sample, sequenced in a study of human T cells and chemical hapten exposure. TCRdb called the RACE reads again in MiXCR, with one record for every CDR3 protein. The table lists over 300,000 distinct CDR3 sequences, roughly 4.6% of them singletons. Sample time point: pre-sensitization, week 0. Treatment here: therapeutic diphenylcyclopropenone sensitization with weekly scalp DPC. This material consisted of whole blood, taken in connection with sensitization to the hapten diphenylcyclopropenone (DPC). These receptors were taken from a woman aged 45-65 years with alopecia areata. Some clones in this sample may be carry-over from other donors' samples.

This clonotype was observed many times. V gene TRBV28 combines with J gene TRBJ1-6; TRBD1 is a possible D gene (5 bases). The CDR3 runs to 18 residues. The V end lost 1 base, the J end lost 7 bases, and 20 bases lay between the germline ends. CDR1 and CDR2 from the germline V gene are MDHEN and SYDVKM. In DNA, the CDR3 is TGTGCCAGCAGTTTATTTCCCCAAATCGGGACGGGAAATTCACCCCTCCACTTT. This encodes CASSLFPQIGTGNSPLHF.

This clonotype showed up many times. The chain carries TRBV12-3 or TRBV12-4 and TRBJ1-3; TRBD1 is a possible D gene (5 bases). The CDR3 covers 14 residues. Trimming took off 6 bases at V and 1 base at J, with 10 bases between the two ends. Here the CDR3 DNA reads TGTGCCAGCAGGAGAGGGGATTCTGGAAACACCATATATTTT. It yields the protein CASRRGDSGNTIYF.

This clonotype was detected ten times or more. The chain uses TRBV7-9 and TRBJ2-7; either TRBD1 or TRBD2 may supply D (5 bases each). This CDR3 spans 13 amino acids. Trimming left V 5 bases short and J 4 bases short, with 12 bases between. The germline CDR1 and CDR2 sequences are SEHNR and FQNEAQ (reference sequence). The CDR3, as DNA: TGTGCCAGCAGCGGTGGGACGCGGTACGAGCAGTACTTC. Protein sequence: CASSGGTRYEQYF.

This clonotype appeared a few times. The CDR3 DNA sequence: TGTGCCAGCAGCACCCAGACAGGAGGCCAAGAGACCCAGTACTTC. Translating it yields CASSTQTGGQETQYF. V gene TRBV9 combines with J gene TRBJ2-5; TRBD1 is a possible D gene (6 bases). Trimming removed 4 bases at V and 1 base at J, with 14 bases between. The CDR3 has 15 residues. Germline CDR1 is SGDLS and CDR2 is YYNGEE.

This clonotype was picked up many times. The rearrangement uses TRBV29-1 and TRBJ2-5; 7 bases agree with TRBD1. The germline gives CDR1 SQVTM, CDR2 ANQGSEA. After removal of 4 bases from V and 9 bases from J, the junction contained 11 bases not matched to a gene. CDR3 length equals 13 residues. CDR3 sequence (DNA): TGCAGCGTTGGGGGACAGAGCCCTAACTCCCAGTACTTC. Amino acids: CSVGGQSPNSQYF.

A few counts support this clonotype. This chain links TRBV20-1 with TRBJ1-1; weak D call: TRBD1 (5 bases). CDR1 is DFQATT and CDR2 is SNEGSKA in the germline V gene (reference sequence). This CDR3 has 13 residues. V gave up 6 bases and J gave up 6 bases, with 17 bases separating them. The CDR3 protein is CSAESVGRAEAFF. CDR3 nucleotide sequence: TGCAGTGCAGAGAGCGTGGGCAGGGCTGAAGCTTTCTTT.

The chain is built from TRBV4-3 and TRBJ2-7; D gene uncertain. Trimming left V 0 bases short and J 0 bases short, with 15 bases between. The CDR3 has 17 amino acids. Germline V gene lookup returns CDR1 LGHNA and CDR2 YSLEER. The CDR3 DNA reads TGCGCCAGCAGCCAAGATTTTAGGTCGTCAGCCTCCTACGAGCAGTACTTC. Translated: CASSQDFRSSASYEQYF.

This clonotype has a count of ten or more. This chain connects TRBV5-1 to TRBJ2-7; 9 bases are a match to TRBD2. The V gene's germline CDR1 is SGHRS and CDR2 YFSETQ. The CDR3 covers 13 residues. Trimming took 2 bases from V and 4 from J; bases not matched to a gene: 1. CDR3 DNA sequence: TGCGCCAGCAGCTTCCTAGCGGGGTACGAGCAGTACTTC. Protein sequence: CASSFLAGYEQYF.

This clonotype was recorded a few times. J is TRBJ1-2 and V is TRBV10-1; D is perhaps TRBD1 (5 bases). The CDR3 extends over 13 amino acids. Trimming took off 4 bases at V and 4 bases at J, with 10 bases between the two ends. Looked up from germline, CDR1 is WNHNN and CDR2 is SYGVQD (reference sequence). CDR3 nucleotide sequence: TGCGCCAGCAGTGCCGACAGTCTCTATGGCTACACCTTC. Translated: CASSADSLYGYTF.

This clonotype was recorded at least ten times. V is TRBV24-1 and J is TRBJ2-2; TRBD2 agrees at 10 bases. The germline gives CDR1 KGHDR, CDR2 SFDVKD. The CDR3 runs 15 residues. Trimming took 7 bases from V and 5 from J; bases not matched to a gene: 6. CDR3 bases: TGTGCCACCAGAGAATCGACTAGCGGGACCGGGGAGCTGTTTTTT. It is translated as CATRESTSGTGELFF.

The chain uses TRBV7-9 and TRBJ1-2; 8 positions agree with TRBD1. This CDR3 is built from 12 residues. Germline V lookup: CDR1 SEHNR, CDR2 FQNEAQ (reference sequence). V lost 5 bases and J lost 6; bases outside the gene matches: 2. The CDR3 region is CASSGDRNGYTF. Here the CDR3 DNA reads TGTGCCAGCAGCGGGGACAGGAATGGCTACACCTTC.

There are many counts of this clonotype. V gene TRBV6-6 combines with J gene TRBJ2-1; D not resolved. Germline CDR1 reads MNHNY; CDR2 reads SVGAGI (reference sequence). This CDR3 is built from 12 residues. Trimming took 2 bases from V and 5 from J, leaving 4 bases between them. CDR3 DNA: TGTGCCAGCAGTTACAGTCACAATGAGCAGTTCTTC. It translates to CASSYSHNEQFF.

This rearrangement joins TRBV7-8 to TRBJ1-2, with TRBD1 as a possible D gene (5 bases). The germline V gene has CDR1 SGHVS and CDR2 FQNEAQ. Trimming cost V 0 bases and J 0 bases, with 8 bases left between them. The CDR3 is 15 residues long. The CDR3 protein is CASSLADMSNYGYTF. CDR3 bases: TGTGCCAGCAGCTTAGCGGACATGTCTAACTATGGCTACACCTTC.